This T cell receptor (beta chain) was profiled in a study of PD-1 blockade in classical Hodgkin lymphoma. Every patient had relapsed following autologous stem cell transplantation, and cohorts differed in brentuximab vedotin exposure. The best responses consisted of complete response, partial response or progressive disease. A word on this clone: Its antigen is not identified.

TCRdb's copy holds only in-frame clones and misses some; the assay was immunoSEQ multiplex PCR. The sample lists some 150,000 clones; just under 80% were seen once. The V end was cut by 6 bases, the J end by 2 bases, with 13 bases between. The CDR3 has 15 amino acids. Germline V CDR1 and CDR2: MNHNY, SVGAGI (reference sequence). Points from the study as a whole: Significantly greater TCR diversity emerged by C4D1 in CD4+ cells but not CD8+ cells.

This chain uses TRBV6-6 with TRBJ2-2; D might be TRBD2 (6 bases). The TCR comes from a human donor with classical Hodgkin lymphoma. The specimen comprised peripheral blood mononuclear cells (PBMCs), sampled before the second cycle of nivolumab. The CDR3 sequence: CASSPPGLNTGELFF. The CDR3 DNA reads TGTGCCAGCAGCCCCCCGGGACTTAACACCGGGGAGCTGTTTTTT.